Listed below are T cell receptor beta chains from one sample, sequenced in a study of blood T cell repertoires in COVID-19. The data were produced by immunoSEQ multiplex PCR, yet TCRdb's version contains in-frame clones alone and is incomplete. The profile shows approximately 200,000 clones, more than 65% of them singletons. Specimen: PBMCs or T cells enriched from blood (not recorded which). The receptor set was obtained from a man aged 40-50 years who had recovered from COVID-19. Both conserved end residues are part of each CDR3. D genes are given only for firm matches. A row's size may be missing; if present it is once, few, many or a size class.

v_gene	abundance	j_gene	d_gene	len	CDR3nt	CDR3aa
TRBV10-3	once	TRBJ2-1	TRBD1	17	TGTGCCATCAAATGGGGGCTGGGGCAGGGGGCGAGAAGTGAGCAGTTCTTC	CAIKWGLGQGARSEQFF
TRBV5-1	once	TRBJ1-1	.	14	TGCGCCAGCAGCTTGCAGGCTGAGAACACTGAAGCTTTCTTT	CASSLQAENTEAFF
TRBV28	.	TRBJ1-4	TRBD1	15	TGTGCCAGCAGTTCGGACAGGTCTACTAATGAAAAACTGTTTTTT	CASSSDRSTNEKLFF
TRBV28	.	TRBJ1-1	.	13	TGTGCCTCACTTCTGGCAGACATCACTGAAGCTTTCTTT	CASLLADITEAFF
TRBV2	.	TRBJ2-3	.	14	TGTGCCAGCAGTGTCGAGCGGGGCACAGATACGCAGTATTTT	CASSVERGTDTQYF
TRBV5-1	.	TRBJ1-1	.	13	TGCGCCAGCAGATCGAATGAAGAGACTAGGGCTTTCTTT	CASRSNEETRAFF
TRBV7-9	.	TRBJ1-2	TRBD1	13	TGTGCCAGCAGCTTAAATGGACAGGTCCCTCTCACCTTC	CASSLNGQVPLTF
TRBV10-3	once	TRBJ1-1	.	15	TGTGCCATCAGTGATTACCAGGGGAGTAACACTGAAGCTTTCTTT	CAISDYQGSNTEAFF
TRBV24-1	.	TRBJ2-7	.	16	TGTGCCACCAGTGATAAGAAGGGACTCCCAAACGGGGAGCAGTACTTC	CATSDKKGLPNGEQYF
TRBV4-1	.	TRBJ2-3	TRBD2	14	TGCGCCAGCAGCCAGACTAGCGGGACAGATACGCAGTATTTT	CASSQTSGTDTQYF
TRBV9	few	TRBJ1-2	TRBD1	15	TGTGCCAGCAGCGGCGGGGACAGGCGGAGGAATGGCTACACCTTC	CASSGGDRRRNGYTF
TRBV6-5	.	TRBJ1-1	.	14	TGTGCCAGCAGGAACAGGGAAGGGGGCACTGAAGCTTTCTTT	CASRNREGGTEAFF
TRBV21-1	.	TRBJ1-5	.	16	TGTGCCAGCAGCAGGATTATGGCGAGGGAGGATCAGCCCCAGCATTTT	CASSRIMAREDQPQHF
TRBV2	few	TRBJ2-7	.	14	TGTGCCAGCAGTGGGGCTTCGAGCTCCTACGAGCAGTACTTC	CASSGASSSYEQYF
TRBV5-1	.	TRBJ2-1	TRBD1	14	TGCGCCAGCAGCTATGACGGGACAGACAATGAGCAGTTCTTC	CASSYDGTDNEQFF
TRBV4-2	.	TRBJ2-6	TRBD2	19	TGTGCCAGCAGCCAATCGCGCTACGGGGGGTGGGCTGGGGCCAACGTCCTGACTTTC	CASSQSRYGGWAGANVLTF
TRBV30	.	TRBJ1-1	TRBD1	15	TGTGCCTGGAGTACCAGACAGGGGGCATTTACTGAAGCTTTCTTT	CAWSTRQGAFTEAFF
TRBV10-3	.	TRBJ1-4	TRBD1	13	TGTGCCATCAGCGAAGACAGGGGAGAAAAACTGTTTTTT	CAISEDRGEKLFF
TRBV4-3	.	TRBJ2-1	.	15	TGCGCCAGCAGCCAAGATGGAACAGTAAACAATGAGCAGTTCTTC	CASSQDGTVNNEQFF
TRBV4-2	.	TRBJ1-4	.	15	TGTGCCAGCAGCCAAGGGTACAGGGAAAATGAAAAACTGTTTTTT	CASSQGYRENEKLFF
TRBV12-3/TRBV12-4	.	TRBJ1-2	.	12	TGTGCCAGCAGTCAGGTTAACCATGGCTACACCTTC	CASSQVNHGYTF
TRBV11-2	.	TRBJ1-2	.	12	TGTGCCAGCAGATCACAGGGAACCGGCTACACCTTC	CASRSQGTGYTF
TRBV28	.	TRBJ1-6	TRBD1	14	TGTGCCAGCAGTCCGGGACAGGGAGGTTCACCCCTCCACTTT	CASSPGQGGSPLHF
TRBV6-1	.	TRBJ2-7	TRBD2	15	TGTGCCAGCAGTGAGCAGACTAGCGGGGGCTACGAGCAGTACTTC	CASSEQTSGGYEQYF
TRBV15	few	TRBJ1-6	.	16	TGTGCCACCAGCAGAGATCGATTGACAGCCAATTCACCCCTCCACTTT	CATSRDRLTANSPLHF
TRBV11-2	.	TRBJ1-2	TRBD1	13	TGTGCCAGCAGCTTAGTGCGACAGGGTGGCTACACCTTC	CASSLVRQGGYTF
TRBV2	few	TRBJ1-1	.	12	TGTGCCAGCAGGGACTTGAACACTGAAGCTTTCTTT	CASRDLNTEAFF
TRBV10-3	.	TRBJ1-1	.	12	TGTGCCATCTGGGAGGGGAACACTGAAGCTTTCTTT	CAIWEGNTEAFF
TRBV30	.	TRBJ1-1	TRBD1	15	TGTGCCTGGAGGAGATCCGGGACAGTCAACACTGAAGCTTTCTTT	CAWRRSGTVNTEAFF
TRBV5-5	.	TRBJ1-2	TRBD1	14	TGTGCCAGCAGCTTAGGGACAGGACAGGATGGCTACACCTTC	CASSLGTGQDGYTF
TRBV2	.	TRBJ1-6	.	14	TGTGCCAGCAGTGAAATACAGGGAAATTCACCCCTCCACTTT	CASSEIQGNSPLHF
TRBV2	.	TRBJ2-2	TRBD1	15	TGTGCCAGCAGAGACCTGGGACAGGGGGCCGGGGAGCTGTTTTTT	CASRDLGQGAGELFF
TRBV7-8	.	TRBJ2-1	.	16	TGTGCCAGCAGCCGGAAGGGCAGGGACATCTACAATGAGCAGTTCTTC	CASSRKGRDIYNEQFF
TRBV7-9	.	TRBJ2-3	TRBD1	16	TGTGCCAGCAGCTCGGAAAGACAGGGGACCCCAGATACGCAGTATTTT	CASSSERQGTPDTQYF
TRBV7-9	.	TRBJ1-1	.	16	TGTGCCAGCAGCCGCCCGCTTACAGAGGGGAACACTGAAGCTTTCTTT	CASSRPLTEGNTEAFF
TRBV18	.	TRBJ1-2	.	13	TGTGCCAGCTCACCGGGGGCGGAGGCCGCCTACACCTTC	CASSPGAEAAYTF
TRBV11-3	.	TRBJ2-1	TRBD2	14	TGTGCCAGCAGCCCGGGGGGGACCTACAATGAGCAGTTCTTC	CASSPGGTYNEQFF
TRBV2	.	TRBJ2-1	TRBD2	14	TGTGCCAGCAGGGCGGGGGGGATAAACAATGAGCAGTTCTTC	CASRAGGINNEQFF
TRBV10-3	.	TRBJ1-1	TRBD1	14	TGTGCCATCAGGGGGGACAGTCTGAACACTGAAGCTTTCTTT	CAIRGDSLNTEAFF
TRBV29-1	.	TRBJ1-2	TRBD1	12	TGCAGCGTCGAGGGACAGGGGGCGGGCTACACCTTC	CSVEGQGAGYTF